This entry lists 13 T cell receptor beta chains sequenced from one sample in a study of cytomegalovirus exposure and HLA in healthy donors. Profiling relied on immunoSEQ multiplex PCR, and the TCRdb table lists in-frame clones only, not all of them. The table includes roughly 220,000 clones, approximately 80% detected once. Sequences were obtained from PBMCs. These receptors originate from a woman aged 25 to 39 in good health and CMV-seropositive.

V gene TRBV30 combines with J gene TRBJ2-3; D gene ambiguous. The V end lost 6 bases, the J end lost 1 base, and 17 bases lay between the germline ends. The CDR3 has 15 residues. Germline CDR1 GTSNPN, CDR2 SVGIG (reference sequence). CDR3 sequence reads: CACTLGPARTDTQYF. The CDR3 nucleotides are TGTGCCTGCACTCTCGGACCTGCCCGCACAGATACGCAGTATTTT.

The chain uses TRBV5-1 and TRBJ2-7; unclear D gene. The germline V gene encodes CDR1 SGHRS and CDR2 YFSETQ. V gave up 2 bases and J gave up 3 bases, with 15 bases separating them. CDR3 length: 15 amino acids. The DNA for the CDR3 is TGCGCCAGCAGCTTTACTGACACCGGGTACTACGAGCAGTACTTC. Its protein is CASSFTDTGYYEQYF. The complete variable domain, with remaining parts taken from reference TRBV5-1 and TRBJ2-7, reads KAGVTQTPRYLIKTRGQQVTLSCSPISGHRSVSWYQQTPGQGLQFLFEYFSETQRNKGNFPGRFSGRQFSNSRSEMNVSTLELGDSALYLCASSFTDTGYYEQYFGPGTRLTVT.

The chain couples TRBV13 to TRBJ2-3; 9 bases match TRBD2. The CDR3 covers 17 residues. The V and J ends lost 3 bases and 0 bases, in that order; junction bases with no gene match: 7. Germline CDR1 is PRHDT and CDR2 is FYEKMQ (reference sequence). The DNA of the CDR3 is TGTGCCAGCAGCTTTAGCGGGAGTTCGGATAGCACAGATACGCAGTATTTT. Amino acids: CASSFSGSSDSTDTQYF.

This rearrangement joins TRBV7-9 to TRBJ1-5, with D perhaps TRBD1 (5 bases). This CDR3 spans 14 amino acids. Trimming pared 8 bases from V and 3 bases from J, leaving 14 bases between. Germline CDR1 and CDR2: SEHNR and FQNEAQ (reference sequence). The CDR3 sequence: CASRPEGFNQPQHF. The CDR3 nucleotides read TGTGCCAGCCGCCCTGAGGGGTTCAATCAGCCCCAGCATTTT.

Only one count was recorded for this clone. This chain connects TRBV29-1 to TRBJ1-1; 7 nucleotides line up with TRBD1. Germline CDR1 reads SQVTM; CDR2 reads ANQGSEA. Trimming took 7 bases from V and 1 from J; bases not matched to a gene: 6. This CDR3 region has 13 residues. CDR3 loop: CSDGTATNTEAFF. CDR3 DNA: TGCAGCGACGGGACAGCCACGAACACTGAAGCTTTCTTT.

This clone was detected once. V usage is TRBV10-3 and J usage is TRBJ1-3; D is uncertain. Germline V gene data show CDR1 as ENHRY and CDR2 as SYGVKD. The CDR3 consists of 11 residues. V lost 6 bases and J 4 bases, leaving 4 bases between the germline ends. The CDR3: CAIRSGNTIYF. In DNA form, the CDR3 reads TGTGCCATCAGATCCGGAAACACCATATATTTT.

This clone was seen a single time. This chain joins TRBV5-1 and TRBJ2-3; 12 positions agree with TRBD2. Germline-derived CDR1 and CDR2 are SGHRS and YFSETQ. The CDR3 is 15 amino acids. J was trimmed by 3 bases and V by 4 bases; bases with no gene match: 3. In DNA form, the CDR3 reads TGCGCCAGCAGCCCCGGGACTAGCGGGACAGATACGCAGTATTTT. Translating gives CASSPGTSGTDTQYF.

This chain links TRBV7-6 with TRBJ2-7; TRBD2 might be the D (5 bases). V was trimmed by 2 bases and J by 2 bases, leaving 13 bases between them. The CDR3 totals 15 residues. Germline lookup yields CDR1 SGHVS and CDR2 FNYEAQ. The chain's CDR3 is CASSLSSGITYEQYF. The CDR3 bases are TGTGCCAGCAGCTTAAGTTCCGGGATCACCTACGAGCAGTACTTC.

V usage is TRBV2 and J usage is TRBJ2-1, with D hard to call. The germline gives CDR1 SNHLY, CDR2 FYNNEI. The CDR3 has 12 amino acids. Deletions cut 4 bases from V and 9 bases from J, with 10 bases between. The CDR3 DNA is TGTGCCAGCAGTGTAATAGTGGGTGAGCAGTTCTTC. Translation gives CASSVIVGEQFF.

This clone was observed once. The V call is TRBV27, the J call TRBJ2-1; 10 bases match TRBD2. V dropped 7 bases and J dropped 4; count of bases not matched to a gene: 7. CDR3 size: 15 residues. Germline V gene sequence: CDR1 MNHEY, CDR2 SMNVEV (reference sequence). Here the CDR3 DNA reads TGTGCCAGCACCTTAGCGGGAGGTCTATACAATGAGCAGTTCTTC. It translates to CASTLAGGLYNEQFF.

This clone was seen more than once but under ten times. CDR3: CAISEQEGNTEAFF. The CDR3, as DNA: TGTGCCATCAGTGAGCAGGAGGGAAACACTGAAGCTTTCTTT. The chain links TRBV10-3 to TRBJ1-1; D is ambiguous. V was shortened by 2 bases and J by 2 bases, with 9 bases between the two germline ends. The CDR3 is 14 amino acids. Germline V CDR1 and CDR2: ENHRY, SYGVKD.

This chain connects TRBV4-1 to TRBJ2-1, with D perhaps being TRBD1 or TRBD2 (5 bases each). V shed 1 base and J shed 7 bases, with 11 bases lying between them. This CDR3 is built from 14 residues. Germline V lookup: CDR1 MGHRA, CDR2 YSYEKL. DNA for the CDR3: TGCGCCAGCAGCCAAGGAAACAGGAGGAATGAGCAGTTCTTC. The encoded protein is CASSQGNRRNEQFF.

The rearrangement uses TRBV28 and TRBJ2-7; D is undetermined. V was shortened by 7 bases and J by 1 base, with 5 bases between the two germline ends. CDR1 MDHEN and CDR2 SYDVKM come from the germline V gene. This CDR3 is built from 11 residues. This CDR3 reads CASIPSYEQYF. CDR3 nucleotide sequence: TGTGCCAGCATCCCGTCCTACGAGCAGTACTTC.